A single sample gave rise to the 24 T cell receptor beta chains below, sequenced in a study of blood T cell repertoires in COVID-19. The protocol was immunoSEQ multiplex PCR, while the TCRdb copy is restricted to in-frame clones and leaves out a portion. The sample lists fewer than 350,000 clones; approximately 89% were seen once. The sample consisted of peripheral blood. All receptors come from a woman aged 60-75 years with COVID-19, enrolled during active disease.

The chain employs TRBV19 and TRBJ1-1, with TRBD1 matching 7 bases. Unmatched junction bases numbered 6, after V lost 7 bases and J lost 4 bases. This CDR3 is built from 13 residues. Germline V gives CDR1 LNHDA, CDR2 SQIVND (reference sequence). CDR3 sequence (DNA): TGTGCCAGTATTGACAGGGATTCCACTGAAGCTTTCTTT. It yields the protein CASIDRDSTEAFF.

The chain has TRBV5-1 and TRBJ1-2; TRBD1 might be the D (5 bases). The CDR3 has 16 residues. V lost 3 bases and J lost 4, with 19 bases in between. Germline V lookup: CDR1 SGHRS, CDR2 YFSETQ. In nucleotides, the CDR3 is TGCGCCAGCAGCTCGGTTGGGGCAGTGTCTTCCTATGGCTACACCTTC. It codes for CASSSVGAVSSYGYTF.

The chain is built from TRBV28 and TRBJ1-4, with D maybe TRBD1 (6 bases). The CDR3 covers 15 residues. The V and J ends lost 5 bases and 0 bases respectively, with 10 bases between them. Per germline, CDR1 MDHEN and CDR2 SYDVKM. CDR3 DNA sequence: TGTGCCAGCAGTCTACAGGGTTCAACTAATGAAAAACTGTTTTTT. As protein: CASSLQGSTNEKLFF.

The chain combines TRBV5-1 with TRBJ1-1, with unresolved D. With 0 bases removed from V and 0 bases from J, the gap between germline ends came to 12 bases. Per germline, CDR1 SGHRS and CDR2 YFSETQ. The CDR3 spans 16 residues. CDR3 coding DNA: TGCGCCAGCAGCTTGGGATGGGCCGGGATGAACACTGAAGCTTTCTTT. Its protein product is CASSLGWAGMNTEAFF. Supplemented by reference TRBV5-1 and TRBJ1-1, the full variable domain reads KAGVTQTPRYLIKTRGQQVTLSCSPISGHRSVSWYQQTPGQGLQFLFEYFSETQRNKGNFPGRFSGRQFSNSRSEMNVSTLELGDSALYLCASSLGWAGMNTEAFFGQGTRLTVV.

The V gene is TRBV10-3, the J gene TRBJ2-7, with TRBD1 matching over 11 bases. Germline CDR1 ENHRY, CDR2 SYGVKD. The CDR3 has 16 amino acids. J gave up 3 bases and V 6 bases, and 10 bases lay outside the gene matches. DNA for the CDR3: TGTGCCATCAGGGCTACGTCGGGACAGGGGGACTACGAGCAGTACTTC. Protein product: CAIRATSGQGDYEQYF.

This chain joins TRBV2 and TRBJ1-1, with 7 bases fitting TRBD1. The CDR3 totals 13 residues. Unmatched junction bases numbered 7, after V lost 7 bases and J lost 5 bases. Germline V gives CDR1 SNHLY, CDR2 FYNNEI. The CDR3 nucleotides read TGTGCCAGCACCTTACAGGGGATTACTGAAGCTTTCTTT. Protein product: CASTLQGITEAFF.

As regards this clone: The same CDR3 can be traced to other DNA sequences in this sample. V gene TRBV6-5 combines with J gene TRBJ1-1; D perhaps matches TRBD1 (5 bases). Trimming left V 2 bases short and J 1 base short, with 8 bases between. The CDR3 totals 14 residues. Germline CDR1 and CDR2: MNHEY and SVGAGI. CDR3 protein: CASSYRGTNTEAFF. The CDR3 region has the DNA TGTGCCAGCAGTTACAGGGGAACGAACACTGAAGCTTTCTTT.

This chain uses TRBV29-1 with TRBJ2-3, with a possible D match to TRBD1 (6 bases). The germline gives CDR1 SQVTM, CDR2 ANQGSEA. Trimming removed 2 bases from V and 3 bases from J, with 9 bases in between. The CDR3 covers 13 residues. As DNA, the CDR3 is TGCAGCGTTGAATGGGGACAAACAGATACGCAGTATTTT. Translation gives CSVEWGQTDTQYF.

The CDR3, as DNA: TGTGCCAGCAGCTTGGGGTCACTAAGGCAGTTCTTC. Its translation: CASSLGSLRQFF. J is TRBJ2-1 and V is TRBV5-4; no definite D call. This CDR3 is 12 amino acids long. Germline V CDR1 and CDR2: SGHNT, YYREEE (reference sequence). V was shortened by 0 bases and J by 12 bases, with 10 bases between the two germline ends.

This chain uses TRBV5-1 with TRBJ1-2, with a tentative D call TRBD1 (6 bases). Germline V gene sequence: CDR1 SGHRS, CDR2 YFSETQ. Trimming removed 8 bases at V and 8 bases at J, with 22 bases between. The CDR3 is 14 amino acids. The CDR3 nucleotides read TGCGCCAGTACCCATTTACAGGGTGGGATCGGCTACACCTTC. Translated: CASTHLQGGIGYTF.

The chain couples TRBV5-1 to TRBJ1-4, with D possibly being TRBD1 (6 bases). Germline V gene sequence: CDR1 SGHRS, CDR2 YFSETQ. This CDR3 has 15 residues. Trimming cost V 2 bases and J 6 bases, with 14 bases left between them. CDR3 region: CASSLFYRADEKLFF. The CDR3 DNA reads TGCGCCAGCAGCTTATTCTACAGGGCTGATGAAAAACTGTTTTTT.

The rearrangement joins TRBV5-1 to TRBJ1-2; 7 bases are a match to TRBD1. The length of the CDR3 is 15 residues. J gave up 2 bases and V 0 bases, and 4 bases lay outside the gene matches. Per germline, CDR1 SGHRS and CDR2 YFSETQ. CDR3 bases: TGCGCCAGCAGCTTGGCTCCGGGACAGAACTATGGCTACACCTTC. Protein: CASSLAPGQNYGYTF.

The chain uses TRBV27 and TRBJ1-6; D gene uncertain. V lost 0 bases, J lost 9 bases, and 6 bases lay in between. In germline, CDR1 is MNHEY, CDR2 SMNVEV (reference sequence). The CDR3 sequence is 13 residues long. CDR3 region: CASSLSSRSPLHF. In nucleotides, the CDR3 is TGTGCCAGCAGTTTATCATCCCGTTCACCCCTCCACTTT.

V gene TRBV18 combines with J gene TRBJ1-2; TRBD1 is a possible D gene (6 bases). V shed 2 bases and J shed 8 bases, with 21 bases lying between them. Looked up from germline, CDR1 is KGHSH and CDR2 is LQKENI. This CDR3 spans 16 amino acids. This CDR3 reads CASSPFCGEQGCGYTF. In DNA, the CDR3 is TGTGCCAGCTCACCATTTTGCGGTGAACAGGGTTGCGGCTACACCTTC. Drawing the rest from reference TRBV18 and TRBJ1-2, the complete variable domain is NAGVMQNPRHLVRRRGQEARLRCSPMKGHSHVYWYRQLPEEGLKFMVYLQKENIIDESGMPKERFSAEFPKEGPSILRIQQVVRGDSAAYFCASSPFCGEQGCGYTFGSGTRLTVV.

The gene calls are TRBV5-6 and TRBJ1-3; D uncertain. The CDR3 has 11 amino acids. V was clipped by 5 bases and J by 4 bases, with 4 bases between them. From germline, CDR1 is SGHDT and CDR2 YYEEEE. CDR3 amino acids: CASRSGNTIYF. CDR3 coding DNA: TGTGCCAGCAGATCAGGAAACACCATATATTTT.

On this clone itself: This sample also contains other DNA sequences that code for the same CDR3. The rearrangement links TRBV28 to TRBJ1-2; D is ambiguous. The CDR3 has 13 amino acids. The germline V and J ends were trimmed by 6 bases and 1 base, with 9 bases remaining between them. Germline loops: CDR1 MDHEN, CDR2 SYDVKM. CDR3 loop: CASSPSGNYGYTF. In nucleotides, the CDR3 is TGTGCCAGCAGCCCGTCGGGTAACTATGGCTACACCTTC.

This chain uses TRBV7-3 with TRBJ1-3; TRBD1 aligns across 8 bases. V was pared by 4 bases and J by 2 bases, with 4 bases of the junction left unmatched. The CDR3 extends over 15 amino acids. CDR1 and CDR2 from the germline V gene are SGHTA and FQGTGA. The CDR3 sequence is CASSSDRGTGNTIYF. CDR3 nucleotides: TGTGCCAGCAGCTCCGACAGGGGCACTGGAAACACCATATATTTT.

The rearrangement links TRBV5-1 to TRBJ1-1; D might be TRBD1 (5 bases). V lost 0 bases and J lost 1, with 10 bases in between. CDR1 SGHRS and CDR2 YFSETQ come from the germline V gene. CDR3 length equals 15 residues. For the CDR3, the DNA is TGCGCCAGCAGCTTGGAAGGGGCTCGGAACACTGAAGCTTTCTTT. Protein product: CASSLEGARNTEAFF.

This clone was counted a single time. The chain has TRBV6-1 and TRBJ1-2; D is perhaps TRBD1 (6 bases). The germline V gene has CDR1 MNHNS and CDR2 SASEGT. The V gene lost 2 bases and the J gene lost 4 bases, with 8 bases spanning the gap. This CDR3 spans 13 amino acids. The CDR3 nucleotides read TGTGCCAGCAGTGAACAGGGGACCTATGGCTACACCTTC. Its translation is CASSEQGTYGYTF.

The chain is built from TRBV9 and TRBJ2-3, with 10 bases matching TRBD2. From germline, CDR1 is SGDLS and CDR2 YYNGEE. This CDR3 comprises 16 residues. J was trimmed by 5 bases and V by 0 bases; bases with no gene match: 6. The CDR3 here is CASSVVTSGAIDTQYF. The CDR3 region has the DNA TGTGCCAGCAGCGTAGTTACTAGCGGGGCGATAGATACGCAGTATTTT.

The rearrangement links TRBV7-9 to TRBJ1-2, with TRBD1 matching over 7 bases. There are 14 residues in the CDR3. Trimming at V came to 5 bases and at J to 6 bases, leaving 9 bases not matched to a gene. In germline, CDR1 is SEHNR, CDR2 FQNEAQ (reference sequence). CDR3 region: CASSLRQGMNGYTF. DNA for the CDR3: TGTGCCAGCAGCCTGAGACAGGGAATGAATGGCTACACCTTC.

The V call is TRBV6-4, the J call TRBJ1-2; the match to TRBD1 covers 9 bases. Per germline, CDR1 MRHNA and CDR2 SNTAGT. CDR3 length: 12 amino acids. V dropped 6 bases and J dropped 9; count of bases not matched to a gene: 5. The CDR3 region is CASRPDRGSYTF. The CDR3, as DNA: TGTGCCAGCAGACCGGACAGGGGAAGCTACACCTTC.

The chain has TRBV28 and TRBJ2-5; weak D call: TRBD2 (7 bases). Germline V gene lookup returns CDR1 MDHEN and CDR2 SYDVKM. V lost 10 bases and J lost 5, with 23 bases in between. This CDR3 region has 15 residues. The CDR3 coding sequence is TGTGCCACCCAACGAGGGGGGGGGCCGCTTGAGACCCAGTACTTC. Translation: CATQRGGGPLETQYF. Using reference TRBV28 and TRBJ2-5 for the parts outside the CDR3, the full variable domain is DVKVTQSSRYLVKRTGEKVFLECVQDMDHENMFWYRQDPGLGLRLIYFSYDVKMKEKGDIPEGYSVSREKKERFSLILESASTNQTSMYLCATQRGGGPLETQYFGPGTRLLVL.

CDR3 DNA sequence: TGTGCCAGCAGCCCCTCCCACGTGAGGAACACTGAAGCTTTCTTT. Its protein product is CASSPSHVRNTEAFF. V gene TRBV9 combines with J gene TRBJ1-1, with D unclear. V lost 4 bases to trimming and J lost 1 base, with 14 bases between them. The CDR3 sequence is 15 residues long. Looked up from germline, CDR1 is SGDLS and CDR2 is YYNGEE.